The 21 T cell receptor beta chains listed next were all sequenced from one sample in a study of blood T cell repertoires in COVID-19. Produced via immunoSEQ multiplex PCR; TCRdb's table is partial and in-frame only. The table includes roughly 250,000 clones, 84% detected once. Sequenced sample: peripheral blood. All receptors come from a human donor in a cohort sampled during active COVID-19.

The gene calls are TRBV3-1 (or the pseudogene TRBV3-2) and TRBJ2-5; TRBD2 might be the D (6 bases). The CDR3 contains 16 residues. The V end lost 4 bases, the J end lost 2 bases, and 17 bases lay between the germline ends. Per the germline V gene, CDR1 is LGHDT and CDR2 is YNNKEL (reference sequence). CDR3 nucleotides: TGTGCCAGCAGCCGGGGGGTGCGGCCTCTTCAAGAGACCCAGTACTTC. Translated: CASSRGVRPLQETQYF.

This chain links TRBV28 with TRBJ1-3; 11 bases map to TRBD1. The germline gives CDR1 MDHEN, CDR2 SYDVKM. The CDR3 contains 19 residues. V was clipped by 6 bases and J by 2 bases; unmatched bases: 15. The CDR3 DNA is TGTGCCAGCAGCCCAACCGGGACAGGGGGAATCTGGCCTGGAAACACCATATATTTT. Translating it yields CASSPTGTGGIWPGNTIYF. The whole variable domain, filled in from reference TRBV28 and TRBJ1-3, reads DVKVTQSSRYLVKRTGEKVFLECVQDMDHENMFWYRQDPGLGLRLIYFSYDVKMKEKGDIPEGYSVSREKKERFSLILESASTNQTSMYLCASSPTGTGGIWPGNTIYFGEGSWLTVV.

The chain has TRBV6-1 and TRBJ1-2; a possible D gene is TRBD1 (6 bases). The CDR3 is 14 amino acids. V was trimmed by 1 base and J by 4 bases, leaving 10 bases between them. CDR1 is MNHNS, CDR2 SASEGT, per germline. This CDR3 reads CASSEEGDTYGYTF. CDR3 nucleotide sequence: TGTGCCAGCAGTGAAGAAGGGGACACCTATGGCTACACCTTC.

V gene TRBV24-1 combines with J gene TRBJ2-4; D ambiguous. There are 16 residues in the CDR3. Germline CDR1 reads KGHDR; CDR2 reads SFDVKD. V was clipped by 8 bases and J by 0 bases, with 16 bases between them. The CDR3 DNA follows: TGTGCCACCATTTACTATGTGTGGGTAGCCAAAAACATTCAGTACTTC. This translates into CATIYYVWVAKNIQYF.

A single count supports this clone. The V gene is TRBV27, the J gene TRBJ1-5; D uncertain. Germline V gene data show CDR1 as MNHEY and CDR2 as SMNVEV (reference sequence). Trimming left V 3 bases short and J 2 bases short, with 8 bases between. The CDR3 is made up of 14 amino acids. The CDR3 here is CASSLAGGNQPQHF. CDR3 in DNA: TGTGCCAGCAGTTTGGCCGGGGGCAATCAGCCCCAGCATTTT.

The genes are TRBV27 and TRBJ2-7; 9 bases map to TRBD2. This CDR3 spans 17 amino acids. Trimming at V came to 2 bases and at J to 6 bases, leaving 14 bases not matched to a gene. Germline values: CDR1 MNHEY, CDR2 SMNVEV (reference sequence). The CDR3 reads CASSLRVAGALKPEQYF. The CDR3 DNA reads as TGTGCCAGCAGTTTAAGGGTAGCGGGAGCCCTTAAGCCCGAGCAGTACTTC.

This clone was found a few times. The chain is built from TRBV4-2 and TRBJ2-1; 15 bases map to TRBD2. V gave up 3 bases and J gave up 8 bases; unmatched junction bases: 8. Germline V gene sequence: CDR1 LGHNA, CDR2 YNFKEQ. This CDR3 has 17 residues. CDR3 loop: CASSQAGLAGGYDEQFF. In DNA form, the CDR3 reads TGTGCCAGCAGCCAGGCGGGACTAGCGGGGGGTTACGATGAGCAGTTCTTC.

This chain uses TRBV11-2 with TRBJ2-1; D gene uncertain. V shed 2 bases and J shed 3 bases, with 11 bases lying between them. This CDR3 spans 15 amino acids. Germline CDR1 reads SGHAT; CDR2 reads FQNNGV. The CDR3 protein is CASSLSIPIYNEQFF. CDR3 in DNA: TGTGCCAGCAGCTTATCTATCCCGATCTACAATGAGCAGTTCTTC.

The chain is built from TRBV5-3 and TRBJ1-6; 10 nucleotides agree with TRBD1. TRBV5-3 is an open reading frame whose function is uncertain. V was pared by 0 bases and J by 10 bases, with 7 bases of the junction left unmatched. CDR3 size: 16 residues. CDR3: CARSLGDRGVKSPLHF. The CDR3 nucleotides are TGTGCCAGAAGCTTGGGGGACAGGGGCGTAAAATCACCCCTCCACTTT.

CDR3 in DNA: TGTGCCACCAGTGATTACAGGAGAGATACGCAGTATTTT. Its protein is CATSDYRRDTQYF. V usage is TRBV24-1 and J usage is TRBJ2-3, with a possible D match to TRBD1 (5 bases). Per the germline V gene, CDR1 is KGHDR and CDR2 is SFDVKD. V was cut by 2 bases and J by 5 bases, with 7 bases left in between. There are 13 residues in the CDR3.

The chain couples TRBV10-3 to TRBJ1-1; D perhaps matches TRBD1 (6 bases). The germline V gene encodes CDR1 ENHRY and CDR2 SYGVKD. V lost 4 bases to trimming and J lost 6 bases, with 9 bases between them. This CDR3 region has 12 residues. The CDR3 sequence is CAISVTGSEAFF. As DNA, the CDR3 is TGTGCCATCAGTGTTACAGGGTCTGAAGCTTTCTTT.

This clone turned up a few times. The J gene is TRBJ2-1, the V gene TRBV11-2; 7 bases align to TRBD2. CDR1 SGHAT and CDR2 FQNNGV come from the germline V gene. J was trimmed by 10 bases and V by 1 base; bases with no gene match: 10. The length of the CDR3 is 15 residues. The CDR3, as DNA: TGTGCCAGCAGCTTAGTGCGGGGGACCCGGGAAGAGCAGTTCTTC. The encoded protein is CASSLVRGTREEQFF.

The V and J genes are TRBV2 and TRBJ2-7; 15 positions match TRBD2. Trimming cost V 6 bases and J 2 bases; bases outside gene matches: 5. The CDR3 loop spans 16 amino acids. From germline, CDR1 is SNHLY and CDR2 FYNNEI. CDR3 coding DNA: TGTGCCAGCAGGACGCGGACTAGCGGGGGGGCCTACGAGCAGTACTTC. It yields the protein CASRTRTSGGAYEQYF. Full variable domain (rest looked up from reference TRBV2 and TRBJ2-7): EPEVTQTPSHQVTQMGQEVILRCVPISNHLYFYWYRQILGQKVEFLVSFYNNEISEKSEIFDDQFSVERPDGSNFTLKIRSTKLEDSAMYFCASRTRTSGGAYEQYFGPGTRLTVT.

V and J are TRBV5-6 and TRBJ2-7; TRBD1 agrees at 7 bases. Germline V lookup: CDR1 SGHDT, CDR2 YYEEEE. V was clipped by 2 bases and J by 4 bases; unmatched bases: 0. The CDR3 runs to 12 residues. The DNA for the CDR3 is TGTGCCAGCAGCTTCAGGGGGTACGAGCAGTACTTC. Its translation: CASSFRGYEQYF. The variable domain in full, completed from reference TRBV5-6 and TRBJ2-7, reads DAGVTQSPTHLIKTRGQQVTLRCSPKSGHDTVSWYQQALGQGPQFIFQYYEEEERQRGNFPDRFSGHQFPNYSSELNVNALLLGDSALYLCASSFRGYEQYFGPGTRLTVT.

This clone was recorded once. The DNA of the CDR3 is TGCGCCAGCAGTCAAAACCTACAGGGTTGGGGCTCTGGAAACACCATATATTTT. This translates into CASSQNLQGWGSGNTIYF. The chain uses TRBV23-1 and TRBJ1-3; the D gene is possibly TRBD1 (6 bases). TRBV23-1 is designated an ORF whose function remains uncertain. The CDR3 runs to 18 residues. Trimming removed 2 bases from V and 0 bases from J, with 17 bases in between.

The chain links TRBV6-5 to TRBJ1-2, with TRBD1 as a possible D gene (5 bases). Germline CDR1 reads MNHEY; CDR2 reads SVGAGI. This CDR3 contains 13 residues. Trimming removed 6 bases at V and 2 bases at J, with 10 bases between. CDR3 coding DNA: TGTGCCAGCAGCGAGCGGGACAACTATGGCTACACCTTC. It is translated as CASSERDNYGYTF.

This rearrangement joins TRBV5-8 to TRBJ2-5; TRBD2 is a possible D gene (6 bases). Trimming took 4 bases from V and 2 from J, leaving 18 bases between them. Germline CDR1 is SGHTS and CDR2 is YDEGEE. The CDR3 runs to 16 residues. CDR3: CASSQGLKEIQETQYF. The CDR3 DNA follows: TGTGCCAGCAGCCAGGGACTTAAAGAGATACAAGAGACCCAGTACTTC.

The chain is built from TRBV6-5 and TRBJ1-1, with D possibly TRBD1 on 6 matching bases. The germline V and J ends were trimmed by 7 bases and 1 base, with 10 bases remaining between them. CDR1 is MNHEY and CDR2 is SVGAGI in the germline V gene. This CDR3 spans 13 amino acids. The CDR3 reads CASTLTGNTEAFF. The CDR3 nucleotides are TGTGCCAGCACTCTGACAGGGAACACTGAAGCTTTCTTT.

The chain has TRBV18 and TRBJ1-1; 8 bases fit TRBD1. Germline loops: CDR1 KGHSH, CDR2 LQKENI. The CDR3 is 15 residues long. The junction had 2 bases not matched to a gene; V was cut back by 2 bases and J by 0 bases. DNA for the CDR3: TGTGCCAGCTCACCAACGGACAGGGTGAACACTGAAGCTTTCTTT. Its translation: CASSPTDRVNTEAFF.

The rearrangement links TRBV7-2 to TRBJ2-3, with 9 bases lining up with TRBD1. The germline gives CDR1 SGHTA, CDR2 FQGNSA. The CDR3 runs to 16 residues. With 5 bases clipped from V and 6 bases from J, the junction kept 12 bases outside the gene matches. Here the CDR3 reads CASSGAGTGRLDTQYF. In nucleotides, the CDR3 is TGTGCCAGCAGCGGCGCTGGGACAGGGCGGTTGGATACGCAGTATTTT.

The genes are TRBV6-5 and TRBJ1-2, with 7 bases matching TRBD1. CDR1 and CDR2 (germline): MNHEY, SVGAGI. Trimming at V came to 6 bases and at J to 4 bases, leaving 8 bases not matched to a gene. CDR3 length: 14 amino acids. CDR3 loop: CASRLLGQSYGYTF. CDR3 DNA sequence: TGTGCCAGCAGACTTTTGGGACAGAGCTATGGCTACACCTTC.